The 25 T cell receptor beta chains below were found in one sample sequenced in a study of blood T cells in healthy people across ages. Then a second PCR, running about 7 to 11 cycles, was carried out with a sample-barcoded 5' primer and a J-beta primer mix. A single record per CDR3 protein comes from TCRdb applying MiXCR to the 5' RACE reads. The sample contains approximately 940,000 distinct CDR3 sequences, around 48% of which appear only once. Source material: blood. The receptor set was obtained from a man between 25 and 39 years old in good health.

The chain joins TRBV20-1 to TRBJ1-4, with TRBD1 matching 8 bases. Germline-derived CDR1 and CDR2 are DFQATT and SNEGSKA (reference sequence). This CDR3 has 14 amino acids. V lost 6 bases, J lost 8 bases, and 11 bases stayed unmatched. This chain's CDR3 is CSARPPGGLEKLFF. The CDR3 coding sequence is TGCAGTGCCAGACCCCCAGGGGGCTTGGAAAAACTGTTTTTT.

This rearrangement joins TRBV9 to TRBJ1-5; D is ambiguous. The CDR3 contains 13 residues. V was shortened by 0 bases and J by 6 bases, with 7 bases between the two germline ends. Germline CDR1 is SGDLS and CDR2 is YYNGEE. In DNA, the CDR3 is TGTGCCAGCAGCGTAGGAATGGGTCAGCCCCAGCATTTT. Residues: CASSVGMGQPQHF.

This sequence joins TRBV20-1 and TRBJ2-7, with 7 bases that match TRBD2. CDR1 and CDR2 from the germline V gene are DFQATT and SNEGSKA (reference sequence). The CDR3 covers 11 residues. CDR3 DNA sequence: TGCAGGGGGGGGGATGGTTACGAGCAGTACTTC. It specifies CRGGDGYEQYF.

The rearrangement joins TRBV6-4 to TRBJ2-2; D remains unclear. The CDR3 runs to 15 residues. Trimming shortened V by 0 bases and J by 5 bases, and 10 bases separated the two germline ends. Looked up from germline, CDR1 is MRHNA and CDR2 is SNTAGT. The CDR3 DNA is TGTGCCAGCAGTGACTCAGGCGCCCAGACCGGGGAGCTGTTTTTT. As protein: CASSDSGAQTGELFF.

The V and J genes are TRBV7-3 and TRBJ2-7, with D possibly being TRBD1 or TRBD2 (5 bases each). The last part of the DNA fits TRBJ2-5 better; the J call may be wrong. This CDR3 is built from 14 residues. CDR1 and CDR2 from the germline V gene are SGHTA and FQGTGA. CDR3 nucleotide sequence: TGTGCCAGCAGCCCGACCGGGACCGACGCGACCCAGTACTTC. Translation gives CASSPTGTDATQYF.

This clonotype was counted a single time. The chain links TRBV6-2 or TRBV6-3 to TRBJ2-5; D is undetermined. V lost 5 bases to trimming and J lost 0 bases, with 7 bases between them. The CDR3 contains 13 residues. CDR1 is MNHEY, CDR2 SVGEGT, per germline. The CDR3 here is CASSVWYQETQYF. The CDR3 nucleotides are TGTGCCAGCAGTGTTTGGTACCAAGAGACCCAGTACTTC.

V gene TRBV20-1 combines with J gene TRBJ1-4; TRBD1 agrees at 10 bases. This CDR3 spans 14 amino acids. J was trimmed by 3 bases and V by 6 bases; bases with no gene match: 4. From germline, CDR1 is DFQATT and CDR2 SNEGSKA (reference sequence). CDR3: CSATGGAANEKLFF. The CDR3, as DNA: TGCAGTGCGACAGGGGGCGCGGCTAATGAAAAACTGTTTTTT.

The chain couples TRBV20-1 to TRBJ2-7; TRBD2 might be the D (5 bases). Germline-derived CDR1 and CDR2 are DFQATT and SNEGSKA (reference sequence). The CDR3 length is 13 residues. Trimming stripped 6 bases from V and 4 bases from J, with 16 bases between. This CDR3 is CSARTTRVYEQYF. CDR3 DNA sequence: TGCAGTGCCCGGACGACGCGGGTATACGAGCAGTACTTC.

This clonotype was counted between two and nine times. The chain uses TRBV28 and TRBJ2-1; 8 nucleotides agree with TRBD2. In germline, CDR1 is MDHEN, CDR2 SYDVKM. CDR3 length: 14 amino acids. Trimming cost V 5 bases and J 6 bases; bases outside gene matches: 6. This chain's CDR3 is CASSGGGRLNEQFF. DNA of the CDR3: TGTGCCAGCAGTGGCGGGGGGCGTCTCAATGAGCAGTTCTTC.

This clonotype appeared a few times. The gene calls are TRBV5-6 and TRBJ1-5; D might be TRBD1 (6 bases). V was clipped by 5 bases and J by 0 bases, with 9 bases between them. This CDR3 has 14 amino acids. Per germline, CDR1 SGHDT and CDR2 YYEEEE. CDR3 loop: CASRRRGSNQPQHF. In DNA form, the CDR3 reads TGTGCCAGCAGACGCAGGGGTAGCAATCAGCCCCAGCATTTT.

The CDR3 spells CASSQDRGGRADTQYF. For the CDR3, the DNA is TGCGCCAGCAGCCAAGATCGGGGGGGTAGGGCAGATACGCAGTATTTT. The rearrangement joins TRBV4-3 to TRBJ2-3, with 8 bases that match TRBD2. After removal of 0 bases from V and 4 bases from J, the junction contained 6 bases not matched to a gene. Germline values: CDR1 LGHNA, CDR2 YSLEER. This CDR3 is 16 amino acids long.

The chain links TRBV5-1 to TRBJ2-7, with D perhaps TRBD1 (5 bases). This CDR3 spans 16 amino acids. V lost 6 bases and J lost 3, with 22 bases in between. The germline V gene encodes CDR1 SGHRS and CDR2 YFSETQ. The DNA of the CDR3 is TGCGCCAGCACCATGGGCAGGGAAAAGAACCGCTACGAGCAGTACTTC. Translated, it gives CASTMGREKNRYEQYF.

The CDR3 here is CASSPPRGLGETQYF. In DNA form, the CDR3 reads TGTGCCAGCAGTCCTCCGCGGGGCCTTGGGGAGACCCAGTACTTC. The J gene is TRBJ2-5, the V gene TRBV12-3 or TRBV12-4, with a weak D call TRBD2 (6 bases). V was pared by 5 bases and J by 5 bases, with 18 bases between. The CDR3 extends over 15 amino acids.

The rearrangement joins TRBV6-2 or TRBV6-3 to TRBJ2-5; weak D call: TRBD2 (5 bases). Germline V CDR1 and CDR2: MNHEY, SVGEGT. The CDR3 has 15 amino acids. Trimming took 7 bases from V and 11 from J, leaving 26 bases between them. The CDR3 region has the DNA TGTGCCAGCACCCCGGGGTTTGCCCCTTACAATGAGCAGTACTTC. Residues: CASTPGFAPYNEQYF.

The chain joins TRBV12-3 or TRBV12-4 to TRBJ2-6; 7 nucleotides match TRBD1. CDR3 size: 17 residues. Unmatched junction bases numbered 8, after V lost 6 bases and J lost 0 bases. The CDR3 loop is CASSKGTVLSGANVLTF. The DNA for the CDR3 is TGTGCCAGCAGCAAAGGGACAGTCCTCTCTGGGGCCAACGTCCTGACTTTC.

Turning to this clonotype: Mismatch with germline at one junction end may stem from a read error. The chain links TRBV4-3 to TRBJ2-3, with a possible D match to TRBD1 (6 bases). The CDR3 loop spans 14 amino acids. The germline CDR1 and CDR2 sequences are LGHNA and YSLEER. DNA of the CDR3: TGCGCCAGTTCAAACAGGGCCCGAACAGATGCGCAGTATTTT. This translates into CASSNRARTDAQYF.

The chain couples TRBV25-1 to TRBJ1-6, with D possibly being TRBD1 (5 bases). Looked up from germline, CDR1 is MGHDK and CDR2 is SYGVNS. This CDR3 has 16 amino acids. Trimming stripped 6 bases from V and 8 bases from J, with 20 bases between. The CDR3 sequence is CASSPGLRDVDSPLHF. The CDR3 bases are TGTGCCAGCAGCCCGGGACTTCGGGACGTCGATTCACCCCTCCACTTT. Using reference TRBV25-1 and TRBJ1-6 for the parts outside the CDR3, the full variable domain is EADIYQTPRYLVIGTGKKITLECSQTMGHDKMYWYQQDPGMELHLIHYSYGVNSTEKGDLSSESTVSRIRTEHFPLTLESARPSHTSQYLCASSPGLRDVDSPLHFGNGTRLTVT.

This chain joins TRBV6-1 and TRBJ2-3; 7 positions agree with TRBD2. CDR3 size: 16 residues. The germline CDR1 and CDR2 sequences are MNHNS and SASEGT. V lost 6 bases, J lost 2 bases, and 11 bases stayed unmatched. This CDR3 is CASRDGGSINTDTQYF. CDR3 coding DNA: TGTGCCAGCAGGGACGGGGGGTCAATAAACACAGATACGCAGTATTTT.

This chain connects TRBV20-1 to TRBJ2-5, with TRBD2 as a possible D gene (5 bases). V lost 3 bases, J lost 0 bases, and 14 bases lay in between. The CDR3 runs to 15 residues. The V gene's germline CDR1 is DFQATT and CDR2 SNEGSKA (reference sequence). This CDR3 is CSARTLDSYQETQYF. The CDR3 DNA reads TGCAGTGCTAGGACCCTGGACTCGTACCAAGAGACCCAGTACTTC.

V and J are TRBV7-9 and TRBJ2-3; tentative D call: TRBD1 (6 bases). The V gene's germline CDR1 is SEHNR and CDR2 FQNEAQ (reference sequence). The CDR3 contains 14 residues. The germline V and J ends were trimmed by 5 bases and 4 bases, with 13 bases remaining between them. Here the CDR3 DNA reads TGTGCCAGCAGCCCAACAGGGAACGCAGATACGCAGTATTTT. It yields the protein CASSPTGNADTQYF.

As for this clonotype: A much larger clonotype is one base distant, so this may be a read error. The J gene is TRBJ2-1, the V gene TRBV27; D remains unclear. Germline CDR1 reads MNHEY; CDR2 reads SMNVEV (reference sequence). The CDR3 sequence is 14 residues long. CDR3 nucleotide sequence: TGTGCCAGCACAGAGCGACGATTAAACAATGTGCAGTTCTTC. It translates to CASTERRLNNVQFF.

This clonotype was seen only a few times. The gene calls are TRBV12-3 or TRBV12-4 and TRBJ2-7, with D perhaps matching TRBD1 or TRBD2 (6 bases each). Trimming took off 6 bases at V and 2 bases at J, with 17 bases between the two ends. CDR3 length: 15 amino acids. The CDR3 loop is CASSKDSGRTYEQYF. Written as DNA, the CDR3 is TGTGCCAGCAGCAAGGACAGTGGGAGGACCTACGAGCAGTACTTC.

V is TRBV27 and J is TRBJ2-1, with D maybe TRBD2 (6 bases). Germline CDR1 reads MNHEY; CDR2 reads SMNVEV (reference sequence). V was cut by 3 bases and J by 0 bases, with 9 bases left in between. The CDR3 spans 15 residues. CDR3 region: CASSFGLHSYNEQFF. CDR3 DNA: TGTGCCAGCAGTTTTGGACTACACTCCTACAATGAGCAGTTCTTC.

V gene TRBV20-1 combines with J gene TRBJ2-7, with D perhaps TRBD1 or TRBD2 (6 bases each). Germline lookup yields CDR1 DFQATT and CDR2 SNEGSKA (reference sequence). This CDR3 region has 12 residues. Trimming removed 3 bases at V and 6 bases at J, with 12 bases between. The CDR3 sequence is CSARMGGGEQYF. CDR3 DNA sequence: TGCAGTGCTAGGATGGGGGGCGGCGAGCAGTACTTC.

This clonotype was observed a handful of times. The genes are TRBV6-1 and TRBJ2-1; TRBD2 matches at 7 bases. The V and J ends lost 2 bases and 5 bases, in that order; junction bases with no gene match: 12. This CDR3 is built from 17 residues. Germline values: CDR1 MNHNS, CDR2 SASEGT. CDR3 nucleotides: TGTGCCAGCAGTGAAACCGACGCAGGGAGGGTTGACAATGAGCAGTTCTTC. The encoded protein is CASSETDAGRVDNEQFF.